This T cell receptor (beta chain) was obtained from a study of T cells in localized non-small cell lung cancer. Study outcomes and limitations: The study found T cell clonality highest in uninvolved adjacent lung, above tumor.

Sequencing used immunoSEQ multiplex PCR; TCRdb keeps in-frame clones, though not all of them. The table has several hundred clones, around 30% seen once. This clone showed up just a few times. The antigen remains undetermined. Trimming removed 8 bases from V and 4 bases from J; junction bases left unmatched: 10. CDR1 and CDR2 (germline): SNHLY, FYNNEI. This CDR3 is built from 15 residues. The chain uses TRBV2 and TRBJ1-5, with 8 positions matching TRBD1. The sequenced sample was normal lung tissue next to the tumor, obtained before any cancer treatment. The clonotype comes from a woman between 35 and 70 years old with stage I squamous cell lung carcinoma. The CDR3 DNA reads TGTGCCAGCGGCTTCAGGGGGCTAGGGAATCAGCCCCAGCATTTT. It encodes CASGFRGLGNQPQHF.